This TCR beta chain was identified in a study of T cell therapy after organ transplantation. Study conclusions and caveats: Minimal repertoire change after therapy followed marked pretherapy expansions in nonresponders. Endogenous clonotypes not in therapy products appeared after therapy alongside transferred ones.

This CDR3 comprises 14 residues. V lost 1 base, J lost 5 bases, and 4 bases stayed unmatched. Germline CDR1 and CDR2: LGHNA and YSLEER. These transplant recipients had drug-resistant or recurrent cytomegalovirus infection. With respect to this clone: The antigen is undetermined.

TCRdb keeps only in-frame clones here, not all; method: immunoSEQ multiplex PCR. Seen here are some 47,000 clones, about 95% observed once, and the top ten hold around 3.1%. This sequence joins TRBV4-3 and TRBJ2-7; 8 bases line up with TRBD1. This TCR came from a human patient who had received a solid organ transplant and had CMV disease. Source: CD8+ T cells from blood, taken before autologous CMV-specific T cell therapy. The CDR3 coding sequence is TGCGCCAGCAGCCAAGGGACAGGGTCTGACGAGCAGTACTTC. Its translation is CASSQGTGSDEQYF.